The next 5 T cell receptor beta chains were all read from a single sample in a study of T cell responses to AZD1222 COVID-19 vaccine. Method: immunoSEQ multiplex PCR; TCRdb's copy keeps in-frame clones and lacks some. This sample has around 150,000 clones; 85% to 95% occur once, and the top ten carry roughly 3.5%. Material: peripheral blood, obtained 28 days after the second AZD1222 dose. The receptors stem from an adult who received the AZD1222 COVID-19 vaccine.

This clone was counted a few times. V gene TRBV3-1 (or the pseudogene TRBV3-2) combines with J gene TRBJ2-7, with 10 bases lining up with TRBD2. The V gene end was trimmed by 1 base and the J gene end by 4 bases; junction bases not matched to a gene: 7. This CDR3 has 16 amino acids. In germline, CDR1 is LGHDT, CDR2 YNNKEL (reference sequence). The CDR3 nucleotides read TGTGCCAGCAGCCAAGGGACTAGCGGAAATGGTTACGAGCAGTACTTC. This encodes CASSQGTSGNGYEQYF.

This chain connects TRBV27 to TRBJ2-1; D perhaps matches TRBD2 (6 bases). Germline CDR1 and CDR2: MNHEY and SMNVEV (reference sequence). The CDR3 is 13 amino acids. Trimming cost V 4 bases and J 8 bases, with 12 bases left between them. CDR3 in amino acids: CASSSGLGDEQFF. CDR3 coding DNA: TGTGCCAGCAGTTCGGGACTCGGGGATGAGCAGTTCTTC.

The V and J genes are TRBV28 and TRBJ2-2, with D hard to call. This CDR3 comprises 17 residues. CDR1 MDHEN and CDR2 SYDVKM come from the germline V gene. V lost 1 base and J 0 bases, leaving 12 bases between the germline ends. In DNA, the CDR3 is TGTGCCAGCAGTTTATTAACTGGGCTAGCGAACACCGGGGAGCTGTTTTTT. It codes for CASSLLTGLANTGELFF.

V usage is TRBV28 and J usage is TRBJ1-1; 12 bases fit TRBD1. Trimming removed 3 bases from V and 9 bases from J; junction bases left unmatched: 2. CDR1 MDHEN and CDR2 SYDVKM come from the germline V gene. The CDR3 has 13 amino acids. The CDR3 DNA reads TGTGCCAGCAGTTTCCGGGACAGGGGGCAAGCTTTCTTT. Its protein product is CASSFRDRGQAFF.

The chain joins TRBV5-1 to TRBJ1-1; D remains ambiguous. The germline CDR1 and CDR2 sequences are SGHRS and YFSETQ. V lost 4 bases, J lost 1 base, and 14 bases lay in between. This CDR3 contains 15 residues. CDR3 nucleotides: TGCGCCAGCAGCCCGGATACTATGGGGAACACTGAAGCTTTCTTT. This codes for CASSPDTMGNTEAFF.